This T cell receptor beta chain originates from a study of blood T cell repertoires in COVID-19 (dated by TCRdb to the early 2020s). Broadly, across the study: Collaborator samples came from the United States, Italy and Spain and covered acute and convalescent phases of COVID-19. The prospective study material was composed of cDNA or gDNA derived from T cells, B-cell-depleted T cells, or PBMCs. Subjects who had been exposed to COVID-19, were actively infected with it, or had recovered from it provided the deeply sampled blood TCRbeta repertoires that made up the dataset. The repertoires were released in a freely available public database meant as a resource for research on the immune response to SARS-CoV-2. The samples were drawn from the first 160 participants of the ongoing ImmuneRACE study and from 1,254 subjects provided by 6 global collaborators. A de-identified subject ID, COVID-19 status, age in years and sex were almost always included in the sample metadata. Where available, HLA class I and class II types were taken from metadata supplied by the sample provider and were not determined by assay-based typing.

The research as a whole found: Clinical and demographic metadata were provided uncurated, with the amount varying by source and participant.

CDR1 and CDR2 were assigned from the germline V gene (reference sequence) as GTSNPN and SVGIG. The CDR3 sequence holds 14 residues, the cysteine and phenylalanine included. Only the CDR3 DNA is retained, 42 bases long and in frame from the first base. For this chain, trimming is 0 bases at the V end and 4 bases at the J end, and the number of junction bases without a gene match is 5. The immunoSEQ Assay, a bias-controlled multiplex PCR, was used to amplify TCRbeta CDR3 regions from genomic DNA. As for the authors' bioinformatics: Within the assay, amplification of reference gene primers was used to estimate how many nucleated cells each sample contained. To quantify the absolute abundance of each unique TCRbeta CDR3 rearrangement, sequence reads were collapsed and filtered. For each sample, productive Simpson clonality was calculated as the square root of Simpson's diversity index across productive rearrangements. The immuneACCESS repertoire file appears here via TCRdb, limited to in-frame rearrangements. These files lack a portion of the clones; in checked studies, under half of the deficit traces to unresolved V genes, and the cause of the others is not known. D and trimming were read from the DNA, whereas the V and J calls and clone size are those reported in that table. The sample data list approximately 200,000 clones, and roughly 94% of these were observed just once. The ten largest clones represent roughly 0.76% of the sample.

One collaborating source in Seattle enrolled patients during active infection and followed them longitudinally through the course of disease. Each collaborating institution followed its own protocols to collect whole blood in K2EDTA tubes. Collaborator samples were shipped for TCRbeta analysis as frozen whole blood, isolated PBMCs, or DNA extracted from either sample type. As for this clone: Its specific antigen is unknown. Base quality data are lacking; no much larger clone is found one base away.

The chain is made from TRBV30 and TRBJ1-1, and TRBD1 matches 7 of the central bases. Input material: peripheral blood. The clonotype comes from a man under 40 with COVID-19, enrolled during active disease. The DNA sequence follows: TGTGCCTGGAGTGTACGTGCAGGGGGCACTGAAGCTTTCTTT. The resulting protein is CAWSVRAGGTEAFF.